Listed below are T cell receptor beta chains from one sample, sequenced in a study of shared clonotypes between healthy human individuals. TCRdb's copy holds only in-frame clones and misses some; the assay was immunoSEQ multiplex PCR. Here the sample spans 800,000 to 1,200,000 clones, approximately 80% being singletons. The specimen was memory CD4+ T cells from PBMCs. The receptors here all came from a man between 18 and 29 years old in good health. Some clones in this sample may be carry-over from other donors' samples. Both conserved end residues are part of each CDR3. The D gene is left open where the match is weak. For some rows the clone size is stated as once, few or many, or as a class when expanded; others skip it.

abundance,j_gene,v_gene,d_gene,CDR3nt,CDR3aa
-,TRBJ1-5,TRBV19,-,TGTGCCAGTAGTATTGGGTGGGGGGGCAATCAGCCCCAGCATTTT,CASSIGWGGNQPQHF
-,TRBJ2-3,TRBV10-3,TRBD2,TGTGCCATCAGTGGAGGACTAGCGGGAGCTTCTGGCACAGATACGCAGTATTTT,CAISGGLAGASGTDTQYF
-,TRBJ2-1,TRBV2,TRBD2,TGTGCCAGCAGACTAGCGGACGAGCAGTTCTTC,CASRLADEQFF
-,TRBJ1-3,TRBV28,-,TGTGCCAGCAGTTCCCCGGGGCCTCCTGGAAACACCATATATTTT,CASSSPGPPGNTIYF
many,TRBJ2-3,TRBV18,-,TGTGCCAGCTCACCCTTTTCGGGGTCAGATACGCAGTATTTT,CASSPFSGSDTQYF
-,TRBJ1-3,TRBV28,-,TGTGCCAGCAGCCCTTCGGGGAGAAACACCATATATTTT,CASSPSGRNTIYF
-,TRBJ2-7,TRBV28,-,TGTGCCAGCTCAGGGGGGGGGATATCCTACGAGCAGTACTTC,CASSGGGISYEQYF
-,TRBJ1-2,TRBV18,-,TGTGCCAGCTCACCACCGACAAGGCCATCCTATGGCTACACCTTC,CASSPPTRPSYGYTF
-,TRBJ2-7,TRBV21-1,-,TGTGCCAGCAGCAAAGGTATTAGCGGGAGGGTTAGGAGCTCCTACGAGCAGTACTTC,CASSKGISGRVRSSYEQYF
-,TRBJ2-7,TRBV2,-,TGTGCCAGCTTCCGGGCCCCTGAGGGGGAGCAGTACTTC,CASFRAPEGEQYF
-,TRBJ1-6,TRBV28,-,TGTGCCAGCACCTTGAGAGGGGAGTCCCTCCACTTT,CASTLRGESLHF
few,TRBJ2-1,TRBV6-6,TRBD2,TGTGCCAGCAATCCACTAGCGGAGTACAATGAGCAGTTCTTC,CASNPLAEYNEQFF
-,TRBJ1-5,TRBV7-2,-,TGTGCCAGCAGCTTTTATGATCAGCCCCAGCATTTT,CASSFYDQPQHF
-,TRBJ1-1,TRBV19,-,TGTGCCAGTAGTCCCACGCGGACAGCCCGAATGAACACTGAAGCTTTCTTT,CASSPTRTARMNTEAFF
-,TRBJ2-7,TRBV2,-,TGTGCCAGCAATTGGGGGGGCAGGCTCTACGAGCAGTACTTC,CASNWGGRLYEQYF
-,TRBJ1-3,TRBV2,TRBD1,TGTGCCAGCCGGGACAGGGGCATCTTTGGAAACACCATATATTTT,CASRDRGIFGNTIYF
-,TRBJ2-1,TRBV5-4,TRBD2,TGTGCCAGCAGCCCAAGGGAGGGGTCCTATGAGCAGTTCTTC,CASSPREGSYEQFF
-,TRBJ2-7,TRBV5-1,-,TGCGCCAGCAGCTTGGGGCAGGGATTTTCCTACGAGCAGTACTTC,CASSLGQGFSYEQYF
-,TRBJ1-3,TRBV5-4,TRBD1,TGTGCCAGCAGCCCGGGCGGACAGGGTATGAGTGGAAACACCATATATTTT,CASSPGGQGMSGNTIYF
-,TRBJ2-5,TRBV28,-,TGTGCCAGCGGCTCCACGGGGCTGGGCGAGACCCAGTACTTC,CASGSTGLGETQYF
-,TRBJ1-2,TRBV28,-,TGTGCCAGCAGACCCGGGCCTTCCTATGGCTACACCTTC,CASRPGPSYGYTF
-,TRBJ2-1,TRBV28,TRBD2,TGTGCCAGCAGCCCCGCGGGACTAGCGGGACCGAGCTCCTACAATGAGCAGTTCTTC,CASSPAGLAGPSSYNEQFF
-,TRBJ2-7,TRBV6-5,TRBD1,TGTGCCAGTCGGGACAGGGGCTACGAGCAGTACTTC,CASRDRGYEQYF
-,TRBJ2-5,TRBV7-3,TRBD2,TGTGCCAGCAGCTTAGCGGGAGGTCGGGAGACCCAGTACTTC,CASSLAGGRETQYF
few,TRBJ2-2,TRBV7-8,-,TGTGCCAGCAGCTTAGTCTCGGCAGGGCAGAACACCGGGGAGCTGTTTTTT,CASSLVSAGQNTGELFF
-,TRBJ2-7,TRBV11-2,TRBD1,TGTGCCAGCAGCCTGGCCGGGACAGGGGACTACGAGCAGTACTTC,CASSLAGTGDYEQYF
-,TRBJ1-3,TRBV28,-,TGTGCCAGCACCCTAGACAGGCGCTCTGGAAACACCATATATTTT,CASTLDRRSGNTIYF
few,TRBJ1-2,TRBV28,TRBD1,TGTGCCAGCAGCCGTACCGGGACAGGGGGCGTATATTATGGCTACACCTTC,CASSRTGTGGVYYGYTF
once,TRBJ1-1,TRBV5-1,TRBD1,TGCGCCAGCAGCTTGGGGGTCAGGGGGCGGAACACTGAAGCTTTCTTT,CASSLGVRGRNTEAFF
-,TRBJ2-4,TRBV2,TRBD2,TGTGCCAGCAGTGAAGCGGGGGGGAACATTCAGTACTTC,CASSEAGGNIQYF
-,TRBJ1-5,TRBV4-1,-,TGCGCCAGCAGCCAAGATCTTCGGGGGGGTATGTCCCAGCATTTT,CASSQDLRGGMSQHF
-,TRBJ2-7,TRBV13,TRBD1,TGTGCCAGCAGCGTCCGGGACAGGGGATCCTACGAGCAGTACTTC,CASSVRDRGSYEQYF
-,TRBJ2-7,TRBV7-2,-,TGTGCCAGCAGCTTAGACGGGAGACTATACGAGCAGTACTTC,CASSLDGRLYEQYF
-,TRBJ1-1,TRBV21-1,-,TGTGCCAGCACCTGGAGGGACAGGCTAAACACTGAAGCTTTCTTT,CASTWRDRLNTEAFF
-,TRBJ2-2,TRBV2,-,TGTGCCACCAGCATGGGAAGTGCTAGGAACACCGGGGAGCTGTTTTTT,CATSMGSARNTGELFF
once,TRBJ2-7,TRBV18,-,TGTGCCAGCTCACCCCTCGAGGGTGCCGAGCAGTACTTC,CASSPLEGAEQYF
-,TRBJ1-2,TRBV5-1,TRBD1,TGCGCCAGCAGCTCACTCACCCCCCCAACAGGGGGCGTTGGCTACACCTTC,CASSSLTPPTGGVGYTF
-,TRBJ2-5,TRBV6-5,-,TGTGCCAGCAGTTCACAGGGTGGGGACCAAGAGACCCAGTACTTC,CASSSQGGDQETQYF
-,TRBJ1-2,TRBV9,TRBD1,TGTGCCAGCAGCCCGGGGACCCTGGACAGGGGGCAATTGAGGGGCTACACCTTC,CASSPGTLDRGQLRGYTF
-,TRBJ1-1,TRBV28,TRBD1,TGTGCCAGCAGTTTATTGCGGACAGGGGGCACTGAAGCTTTCTTT,CASSLLRTGGTEAFF
few,TRBJ1-2,TRBV6-1,-,TGTGCCAGCAGTGAATCCGGCTATGGCTACACCTTC,CASSESGYGYTF
-,TRBJ2-1,TRBV4-2,TRBD2,TGTGCCAGCAGCCGGGGGACTAGGGAATACAATGAGCAGTTCTTC,CASSRGTREYNEQFF
-,TRBJ2-1,TRBV6-4,TRBD2,TGTGCCAGCAGCCCTAGCGGGGAGCCCTACAATGAGCAGTTCTTC,CASSPSGEPYNEQFF
-,TRBJ2-1,TRBV10-3,TRBD2,TGTGCCATCAGTGGGGACTCCGGGACTAGCGGGACGTATTTATACAATGAGCAGTTCTTC,CAISGDSGTSGTYLYNEQFF
few,TRBJ2-5,TRBV29-1,-,TGCAGCGTTAGATCAGACAGGTTGGGAGAGACCCAGTACTTC,CSVRSDRLGETQYF
-,TRBJ2-1,TRBV7-3,TRBD1,TGTGCCAGCAGCTCCACGAACAGGGGAAATGAGCAGTTCTTC,CASSSTNRGNEQFF
-,TRBJ1-5,TRBV28,-,TGTGCCAGCAGTTTAGGAGGACCGCTACAGCCCCAGCATTTT,CASSLGGPLQPQHF
few,TRBJ1-2,TRBV6-6,-,TGTGCCAGCAGTGCCTCGGGGACATATGGCTACACCTTC,CASSASGTYGYTF
-,TRBJ2-3,TRBV6-6,TRBD2,TGTGCCAGCAGTCCCAGACTAGCGGGAGCAGCAGATACGCAGTATTTT,CASSPRLAGAADTQYF
-,TRBJ1-6,TRBV18,-,TGTGCCAGCTCACCACCCCAGCCCGTCGGGGGAGTTTCACCCCTCCACTTT,CASSPPQPVGGVSPLHF
few,TRBJ1-2,TRBV4-1,-,TGCGCCAGCAGCCAAGAGGGATATGGCTACACCTTC,CASSQEGYGYTF
-,TRBJ2-3,TRBV4-1,-,TGCGCCAGCAGCCAAGGATCCGGGGGCAAGCAGTATTTT,CASSQGSGGKQYF
-,TRBJ1-5,TRBV29-1,-,TGCAGCGTGGCGGTAGATAGCAATCAGCCCCAGCATTTT,CSVAVDSNQPQHF
-,TRBJ1-4,TRBV6-1,-,TGTGCCAGCAGTGAATTGTTTGGTGGCAGCCTTAATGAAAAACTGTTTTTT,CASSELFGGSLNEKLFF
-,TRBJ1-2,TRBV27,-,-,CASSFLWTGGGGYTF
-,TRBJ2-1,TRBV6-6,TRBD2,TGTGCCAGCTCAGGACTAGCGGCACGCAATGAGCAGTTCTTC,CASSGLAARNEQFF
-,TRBJ2-1,TRBV5-1,TRBD2,TGCGCCAGCAGCGGACTAGCGGGAGTCCCGGGCCTGGGTAATGAGCAGTTCTTC,CASSGLAGVPGLGNEQFF